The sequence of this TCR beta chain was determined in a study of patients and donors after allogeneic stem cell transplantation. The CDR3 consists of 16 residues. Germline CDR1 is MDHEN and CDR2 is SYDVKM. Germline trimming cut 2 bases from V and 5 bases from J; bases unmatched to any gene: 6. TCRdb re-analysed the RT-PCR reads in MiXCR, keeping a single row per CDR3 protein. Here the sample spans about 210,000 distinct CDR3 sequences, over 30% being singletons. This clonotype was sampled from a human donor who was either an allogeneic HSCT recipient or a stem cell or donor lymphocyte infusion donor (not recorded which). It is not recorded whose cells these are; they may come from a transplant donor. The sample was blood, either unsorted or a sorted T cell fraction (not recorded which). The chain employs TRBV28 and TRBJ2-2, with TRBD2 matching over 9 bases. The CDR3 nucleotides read TGTGCCAGCAGTTTACCGGGACTAGCATATACCGGGGAGCTGTTTTTT. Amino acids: CASSLPGLAYTGELFF. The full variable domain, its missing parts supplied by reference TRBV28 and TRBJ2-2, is DVKVTQSSRYLVKRTGEKVFLECVQDMDHENMFWYRQDPGLGLRLIYFSYDVKMKEKGDIPEGYSVSREKKERFSLILESASTNQTSMYLCASSLPGLAYTGELFFGEGSRLTVL.